This T cell receptor beta chain was obtained from a study of vaccination and CD4 T cells after COVID-19. Turning to the study itself: Control cultures received a CEFX pool, an HIV-1 Nef pool, or no peptide.

With 0 bases removed from V and 2 bases from J, the gap between germline ends came to 6 bases. The CDR3 runs to 13 residues. In germline, CDR1 is DFQATT, CDR2 SNEGSKA (reference sequence). Cultured CD4+ T cell DNA underwent sequencing with the Oncomine TCR Beta short-read assay. Via MiXCR, TCRdb re-called the PCR reads, giving one row per CDR3 protein. Among about 13,000 distinct CDR3 sequences listed, about 74% were seen once. Findings and limits, study-wide: SARS-CoV-2-reactive clonotypes rose nonsignificantly, with the median going from approximately 21 to 40.

The sample's treatment: approximately 9-day PBMC culture with coronavirus spike peptide pools or control peptides (ViraFEST assay). TCRs were sequenced by ViraFEST after antigen-specific T cells had been expanded with peptide pools. On this clonotype: Its specificity is not known.

The V gene is TRBV20-1, the J gene TRBJ2-3; D is undetermined. Here the sequenced sample was CD4+ T cells from blood, cultured in vitro, taken after SARS-CoV-2 vaccination. The TCR comes from a human donor who received a COVID-19 vaccine. The CDR3 sequence: CSARDLDTDTQYF. CDR3 DNA: TGCAGTGCTAGAGATTTGGACACAGATACGCAGTATTTT.